This T cell receptor beta chain is drawn from a study of blood T cells in healthy people across ages. Findings and limits, study-wide: Fewer expanded clones and more diversity marked long-lived versus aged donors.

From germline, CDR1 is LGHNA and CDR2 YNFKEQ. V lost 4 bases and J 6 bases, leaving 19 bases between the germline ends. The CDR3 extends over 15 amino acids. PCR was performed a second time for about 6 to 11 cycles using a sample-barcoded 5' primer and a J-beta primer mix. Each cDNA molecule carried a tag from a template-switch adaptor that contained 12 random nucleotides. TCRdb recomputed calls from the 5' RACE reads with MiXCR, one row per CDR3 protein. The table includes fewer than 700,000 distinct CDR3 sequences, around 41% detected once. This clonotype was seen a few times. Its antigen is as yet unknown. Researchers collected approximately 9.9 milliliters of peripheral blood from every single donor.

The TCR originated in an elderly man in good health. The chain couples TRBV4-2 to TRBJ2-7, with D possibly being TRBD1 or TRBD2 (5 bases each). Sequenced: blood. Here the CDR3 reads CASSLAGTDFGEQYF. The CDR3 DNA follows: TGTGCCAGCAGCCTTGCCGGGACCGATTTCGGCGAGCAGTACTTC.